Presented here are 11 T cell receptor beta chains from one specimen sequenced in a study of cytotoxic CD8 clonotypes in ibrutinib-treated CLL. The repertoire was sequenced with immunoSEQ multiplex PCR; TCRdb's copy has only in-frame clones and lacks some. Here the sample spans 250,000 or so clones, roughly 70% being singletons. The input for sequencing was PBMCs, taken after 24 months of ibrutinib treatment. Every receptor here comes from a human donor with chronic lymphocytic leukemia.

This clone was seen a few times. The rearrangement links TRBV7-2 to TRBJ2-1; 9 bases are a match to TRBD2. V was pared by 1 base and J by 3 bases, with 13 bases of the junction left unmatched. Germline values: CDR1 SGHTA, CDR2 FQGNSA. The CDR3 consists of 19 residues. This CDR3 reads CASSLVVASGTGGYNEQFF. DNA of the CDR3: TGTGCCAGCAGCTTAGTGGTGGCTAGCGGGACTGGTGGCTACAATGAGCAGTTCTTC.

This sequence joins TRBV15 and TRBJ2-7; possible D gene TRBD2, 6 bases. This CDR3 has 16 amino acids. CDR1 and CDR2 from the germline V gene are LNHNV and YYDKDF (reference sequence). V lost 0 bases to trimming and J lost 0 bases, with 12 bases between them. CDR3 sequence reads: CATSRDRRGSSYEQYF. Here the CDR3 DNA reads TGTGCCACCAGCAGAGATCGGAGGGGAAGCTCCTACGAGCAGTACTTC.

This rearrangement joins TRBV7-8 to TRBJ2-5; the D gene is possibly TRBD2 (5 bases). CDR3 length: 14 amino acids. Trimming removed 1 base from V and 4 bases from J, with 10 bases in between. Germline loops: CDR1 SGHVS, CDR2 FQNEAQ. CDR3 residues: CASSLVFGVETQYF. In DNA, the CDR3 is TGTGCCAGCAGCTTAGTCTTCGGGGTAGAGACCCAGTACTTC.

The V call is TRBV18, the J call TRBJ1-2; weak D call: TRBD1 (5 bases). The CDR3 sequence is 17 residues long. Per the germline V gene, CDR1 is KGHSH and CDR2 is LQKENI. Trimming left V 2 bases short and J 7 bases short, with 23 bases between. In nucleotides, the CDR3 is TGTGCCAGCTCACCAAAGGTCGGGTTTCCGAAGGGGCTTGGCTACACCTTC. Translated: CASSPKVGFPKGLGYTF.

V is TRBV6-6 and J is TRBJ1-2; TRBD1 agrees at 9 bases. V lost 7 bases to trimming and J lost 2 bases; unmatched junction nucleotides: 8. CDR3 size: 15 residues. Germline CDR1 and CDR2: MNHNY and SVGAGI (reference sequence). This CDR3 is CASTDVGQGNYGYTF. In DNA form, the CDR3 reads TGTGCCAGCACCGACGTCGGACAGGGGAACTATGGCTACACCTTC.

This chain uses TRBV29-1 with TRBJ1-1; 9 bases are a match to TRBD1. Germline assignment: CDR1 SQVTM and CDR2 ANQGSEA. The CDR3 is made up of 13 amino acids. V dropped 7 bases and J dropped 3; count of bases not matched to a gene: 6. As DNA, the CDR3 is TGCAGCGCTCGGACAGGGGATTACACTGAAGCTTTCTTT. This encodes CSARTGDYTEAFF.

The chain is built from TRBV11-2 and TRBJ2-2, with D tentatively TRBD1 or TRBD2 (5 bases each). Per germline, CDR1 SGHAT and CDR2 FQNNGV. With 2 bases removed from V and 1 base from J, the gap between germline ends came to 8 bases. The CDR3 spans 15 residues. In DNA, the CDR3 is TGTGCCAGCAGCTTACGGGACGGGAACACCGGGGAGCTGTTTTTT. Protein sequence: CASSLRDGNTGELFF. The complete variable domain, with remaining parts taken from reference TRBV11-2 and TRBJ2-2, reads EAGVAQSPRYKIIEKRQSVAFWCNPISGHATLYWYQQILGQGPKLLIQFQNNGVVDDSQLPKDRFSAERLKGVDSTLKIQPAKLEDSAVYLCASSLRDGNTGELFFGEGSRLTVL.

The chain carries TRBV7-9 and TRBJ2-5; 9 positions agree with TRBD1. CDR3 size: 16 residues. After removal of 5 bases from V and 5 bases from J, the junction contained 12 bases not matched to a gene. CDR1 is SEHNR and CDR2 is FQNEAQ in the germline V gene (reference sequence). The CDR3 is CASSPGTGTRAETQYF. The DNA of the CDR3 is TGTGCCAGCAGCCCCGGGACAGGGACACGCGCGGAGACCCAGTACTTC.

The genes are TRBV27 and TRBJ2-7; TRBD1 matches at 7 bases. Germline V CDR1 and CDR2: MNHEY, SMNVEV (reference sequence). V lost 6 bases to trimming and J lost 0 bases; unmatched junction nucleotides: 8. The CDR3 consists of 15 residues. As DNA, the CDR3 is TGTGCCAGCAGCCCATCGGGACAGAGCTCCTACGAGCAGTACTTC. Its translation: CASSPSGQSSYEQYF.

J is TRBJ1-1 and V is TRBV7-9; D perhaps matches TRBD1 (6 bases). The CDR3 is 15 residues long. Germline assignment: CDR1 SEHNR and CDR2 FQNEAQ (reference sequence). With 2 bases removed from V and 1 base from J, the gap between germline ends came to 11 bases. In DNA form, the CDR3 reads TGTGCCAGCAGCTTAACCACAGGGTCGAACACTGAAGCTTTCTTT. Amino acid sequence: CASSLTTGSNTEAFF.

This rearrangement joins TRBV15 to TRBJ2-2; 7 bases match TRBD1. The CDR3 runs 14 residues. Germline V CDR1 and CDR2: LNHNV, YYDKDF (reference sequence). Trimming removed 7 bases from V and 3 bases from J; junction bases left unmatched: 5. In DNA form, the CDR3 reads TGTGCCACCACAGGGACAGCGCACACCGGGGAGCTGTTTTTT. This gives the protein CATTGTAHTGELFF. Full variable domain (missing parts from reference TRBV15 and TRBJ2-2): DAMVIQNPRYQVTQFGKPVTLSCSQTLNHNVMYWYQQKSSQAPKLLFHYYDKDFNNEADTPDNFQSRRPNTSFCFLDIRSPGLGDTAMYLCATTGTAHTGELFFGEGSRLTVL.